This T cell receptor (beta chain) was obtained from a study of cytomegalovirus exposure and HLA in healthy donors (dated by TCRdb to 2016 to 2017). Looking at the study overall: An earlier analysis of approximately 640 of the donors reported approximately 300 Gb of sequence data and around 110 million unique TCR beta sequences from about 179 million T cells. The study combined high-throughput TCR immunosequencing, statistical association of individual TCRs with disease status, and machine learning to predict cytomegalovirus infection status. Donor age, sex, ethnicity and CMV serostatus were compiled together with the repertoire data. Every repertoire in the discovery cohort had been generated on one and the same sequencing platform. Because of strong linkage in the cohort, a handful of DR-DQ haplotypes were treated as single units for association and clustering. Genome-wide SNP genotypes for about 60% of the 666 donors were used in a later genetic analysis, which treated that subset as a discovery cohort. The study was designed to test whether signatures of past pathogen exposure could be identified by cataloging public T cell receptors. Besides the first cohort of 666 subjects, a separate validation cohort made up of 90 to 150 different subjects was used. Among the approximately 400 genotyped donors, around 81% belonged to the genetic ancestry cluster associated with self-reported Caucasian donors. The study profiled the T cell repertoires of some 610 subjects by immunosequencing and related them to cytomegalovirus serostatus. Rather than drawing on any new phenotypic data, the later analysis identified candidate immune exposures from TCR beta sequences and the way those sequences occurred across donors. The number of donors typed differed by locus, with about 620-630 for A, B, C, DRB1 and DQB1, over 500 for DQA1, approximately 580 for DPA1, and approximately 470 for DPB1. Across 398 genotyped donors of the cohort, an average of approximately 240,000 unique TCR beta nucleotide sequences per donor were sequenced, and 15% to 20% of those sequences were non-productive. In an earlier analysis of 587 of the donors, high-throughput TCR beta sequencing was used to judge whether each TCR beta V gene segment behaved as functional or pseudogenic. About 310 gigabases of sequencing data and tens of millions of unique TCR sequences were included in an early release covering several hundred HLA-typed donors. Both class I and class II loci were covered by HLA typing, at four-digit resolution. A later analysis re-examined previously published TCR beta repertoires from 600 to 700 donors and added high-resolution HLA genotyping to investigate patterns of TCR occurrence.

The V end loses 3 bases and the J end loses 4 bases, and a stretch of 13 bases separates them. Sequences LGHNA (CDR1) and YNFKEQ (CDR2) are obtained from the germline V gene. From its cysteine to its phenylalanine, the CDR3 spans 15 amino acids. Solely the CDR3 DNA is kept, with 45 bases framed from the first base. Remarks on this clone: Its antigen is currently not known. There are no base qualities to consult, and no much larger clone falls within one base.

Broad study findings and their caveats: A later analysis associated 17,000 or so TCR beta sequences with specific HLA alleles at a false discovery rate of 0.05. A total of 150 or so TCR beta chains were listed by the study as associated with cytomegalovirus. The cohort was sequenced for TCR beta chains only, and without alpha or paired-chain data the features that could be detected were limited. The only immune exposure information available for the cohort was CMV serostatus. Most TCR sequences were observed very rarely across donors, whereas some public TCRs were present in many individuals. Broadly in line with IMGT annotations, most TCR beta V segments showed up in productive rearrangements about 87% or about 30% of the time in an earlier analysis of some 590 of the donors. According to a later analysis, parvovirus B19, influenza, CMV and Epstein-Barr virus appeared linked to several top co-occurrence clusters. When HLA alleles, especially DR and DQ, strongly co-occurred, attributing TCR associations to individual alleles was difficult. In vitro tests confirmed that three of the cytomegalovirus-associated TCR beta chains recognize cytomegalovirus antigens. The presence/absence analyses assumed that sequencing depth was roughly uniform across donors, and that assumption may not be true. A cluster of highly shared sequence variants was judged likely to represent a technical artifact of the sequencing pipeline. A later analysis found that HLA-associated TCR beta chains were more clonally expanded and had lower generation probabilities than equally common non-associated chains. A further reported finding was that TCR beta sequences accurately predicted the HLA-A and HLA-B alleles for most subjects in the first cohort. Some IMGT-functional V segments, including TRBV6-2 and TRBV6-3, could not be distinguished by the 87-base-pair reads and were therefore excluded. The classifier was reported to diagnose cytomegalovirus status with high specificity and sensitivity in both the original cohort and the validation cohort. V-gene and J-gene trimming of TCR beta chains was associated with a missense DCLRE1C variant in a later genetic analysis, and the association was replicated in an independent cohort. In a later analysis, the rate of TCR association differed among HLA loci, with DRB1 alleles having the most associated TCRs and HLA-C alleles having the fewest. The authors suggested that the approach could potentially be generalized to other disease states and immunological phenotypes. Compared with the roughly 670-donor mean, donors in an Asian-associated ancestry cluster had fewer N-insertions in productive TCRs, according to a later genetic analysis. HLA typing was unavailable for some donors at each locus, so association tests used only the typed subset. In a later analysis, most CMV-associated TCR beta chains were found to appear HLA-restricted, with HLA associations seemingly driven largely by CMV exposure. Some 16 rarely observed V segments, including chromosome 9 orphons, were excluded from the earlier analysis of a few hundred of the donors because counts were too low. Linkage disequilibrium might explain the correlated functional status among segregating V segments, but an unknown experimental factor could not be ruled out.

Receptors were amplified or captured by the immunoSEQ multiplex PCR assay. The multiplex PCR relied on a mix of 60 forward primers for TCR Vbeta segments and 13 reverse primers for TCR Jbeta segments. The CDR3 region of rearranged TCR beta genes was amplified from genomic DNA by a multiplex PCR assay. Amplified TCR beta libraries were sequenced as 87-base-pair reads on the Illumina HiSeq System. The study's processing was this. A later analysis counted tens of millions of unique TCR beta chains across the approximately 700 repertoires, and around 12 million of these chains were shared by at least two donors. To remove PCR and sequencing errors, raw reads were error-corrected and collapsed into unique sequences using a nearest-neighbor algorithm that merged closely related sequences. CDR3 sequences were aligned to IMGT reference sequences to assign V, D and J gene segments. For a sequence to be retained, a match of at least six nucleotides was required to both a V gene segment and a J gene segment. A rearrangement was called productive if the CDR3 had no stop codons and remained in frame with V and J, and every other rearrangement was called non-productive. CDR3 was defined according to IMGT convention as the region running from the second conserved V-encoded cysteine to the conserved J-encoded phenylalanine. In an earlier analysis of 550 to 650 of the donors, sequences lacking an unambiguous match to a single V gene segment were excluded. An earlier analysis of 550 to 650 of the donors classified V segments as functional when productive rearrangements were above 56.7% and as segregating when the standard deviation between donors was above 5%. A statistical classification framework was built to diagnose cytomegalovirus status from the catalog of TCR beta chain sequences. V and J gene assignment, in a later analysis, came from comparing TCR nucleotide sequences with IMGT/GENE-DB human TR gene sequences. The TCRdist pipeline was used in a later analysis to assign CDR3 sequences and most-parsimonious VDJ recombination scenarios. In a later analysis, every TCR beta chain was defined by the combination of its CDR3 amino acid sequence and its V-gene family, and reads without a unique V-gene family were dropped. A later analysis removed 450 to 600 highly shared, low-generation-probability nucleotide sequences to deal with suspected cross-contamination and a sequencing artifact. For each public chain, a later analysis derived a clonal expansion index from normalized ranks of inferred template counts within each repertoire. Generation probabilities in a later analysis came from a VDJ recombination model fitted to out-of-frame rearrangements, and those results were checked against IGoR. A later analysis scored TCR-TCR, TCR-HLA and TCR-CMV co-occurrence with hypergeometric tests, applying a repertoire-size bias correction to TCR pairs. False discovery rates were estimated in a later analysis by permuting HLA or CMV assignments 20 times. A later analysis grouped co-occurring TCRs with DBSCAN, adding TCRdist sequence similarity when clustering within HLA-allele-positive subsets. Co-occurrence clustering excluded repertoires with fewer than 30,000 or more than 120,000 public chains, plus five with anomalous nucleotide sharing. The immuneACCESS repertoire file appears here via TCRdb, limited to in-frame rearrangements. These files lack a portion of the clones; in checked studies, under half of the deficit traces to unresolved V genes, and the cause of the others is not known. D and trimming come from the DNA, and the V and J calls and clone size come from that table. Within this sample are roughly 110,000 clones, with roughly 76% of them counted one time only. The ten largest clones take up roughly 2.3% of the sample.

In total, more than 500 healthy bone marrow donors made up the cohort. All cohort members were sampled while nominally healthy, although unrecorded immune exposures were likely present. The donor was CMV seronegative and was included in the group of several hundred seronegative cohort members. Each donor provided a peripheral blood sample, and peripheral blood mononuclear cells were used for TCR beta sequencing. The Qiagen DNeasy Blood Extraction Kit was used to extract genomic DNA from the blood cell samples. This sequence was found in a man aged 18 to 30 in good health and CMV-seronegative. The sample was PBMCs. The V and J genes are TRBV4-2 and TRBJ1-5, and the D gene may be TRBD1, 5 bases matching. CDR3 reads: CASSQGGGENQPQHF. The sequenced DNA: TGTGCCAGCAGCCAGGGCGGGGGAGAGAATCAGCCCCAGCATTTT.